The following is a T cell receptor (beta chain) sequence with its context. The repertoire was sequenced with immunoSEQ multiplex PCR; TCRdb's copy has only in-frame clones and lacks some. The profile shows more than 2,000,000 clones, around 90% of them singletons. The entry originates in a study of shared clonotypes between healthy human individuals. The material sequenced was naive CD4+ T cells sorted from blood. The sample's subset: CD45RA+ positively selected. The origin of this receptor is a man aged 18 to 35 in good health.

DNA for the CDR3: TGTGCCACCCAACTAGCGGGAGTTATAGATACGCAGTATTTT. Amino acid sequence: CATQLAGVIDTQYF. The V call is TRBV10-3, the J call TRBJ2-3, with 11 bases that match TRBD2. V was clipped by 10 bases and J by 5 bases; unmatched bases: 8. CDR1 and CDR2 (germline): ENHRY, SYGVKD. The CDR3 has 14 amino acids.